Reported below is one T cell receptor beta chain. Trimming took 5 bases from V and 6 from J; bases not matched to a gene: 7. This CDR3 comprises 13 residues. Germline V CDR1 and CDR2: GTSNPN, SVGIG (reference sequence). Measured with immunoSEQ multiplex PCR; TCRdb has only the in-frame clones, and not every one. Altogether 150,000 to 200,000 clones are present, 85% to 90% being singletons, with the ten largest covering 1.6%. This record comes from a study of T cell responses to AZD1222 COVID-19 vaccine. This sample comprised peripheral blood, obtained on day 0 of AZD1222 vaccination. The receptor was derived from an adult in good health. The genes are TRBV30 and TRBJ2-5; 9 nucleotides align to TRBD1. CDR3 DNA sequence: TGTGCCTGGGGAGGACAGGGGATGCAGACCCAGTACTTC. Protein: CAWGGQGMQTQYF.